Included here is one TCR beta chain sequence, with context. Its matching antigen is unknown. Trimming cost V 10 bases and J 1 base, with 13 bases left between them. Germline CDR1 MNHNS, CDR2 SASEGT. The CDR3 is 14 amino acids. A modified ARM-PCR protocol with three rounds of nested PCR amplified TCRbeta. TCRdb reanalysed the multiplex PCR reads using MiXCR and keeps one entry per CDR3 protein. This table holds 60,000 to 85,000 distinct CDR3 sequences, around 75% found once. This specimen belongs to a study of tumor and adjacent non-tumor tissue in lung cancer. At the level of the study: Histology: about a dozen adenocarcinoma, a couple of squamous cell carcinoma, 1 small cell lung cancer. Aged about 30 to 76 years, patients included under 13 men and several women with stage I to III disease. Findings and caveats of the study: Compared with tumor, normal lung showed significantly lower TCR diversity. In normal lung, the top 100 clones were significantly more dominant than in tumor.

No cell sorting was done before RNA was extracted from the tissue. The chain joins TRBV6-1 to TRBJ2-2; D gene ambiguous. The sequencing sample was made of lung tumor tissue. This clonotype was obtained from a woman in her forties or fifties with non-small cell lung cancer. The CDR3 sequence: CAKSLDQNTGELFF. The CDR3 DNA follows: TGTGCCAAGAGTTTAGACCAGAACACCGGGGAGCTGTTTTTT.